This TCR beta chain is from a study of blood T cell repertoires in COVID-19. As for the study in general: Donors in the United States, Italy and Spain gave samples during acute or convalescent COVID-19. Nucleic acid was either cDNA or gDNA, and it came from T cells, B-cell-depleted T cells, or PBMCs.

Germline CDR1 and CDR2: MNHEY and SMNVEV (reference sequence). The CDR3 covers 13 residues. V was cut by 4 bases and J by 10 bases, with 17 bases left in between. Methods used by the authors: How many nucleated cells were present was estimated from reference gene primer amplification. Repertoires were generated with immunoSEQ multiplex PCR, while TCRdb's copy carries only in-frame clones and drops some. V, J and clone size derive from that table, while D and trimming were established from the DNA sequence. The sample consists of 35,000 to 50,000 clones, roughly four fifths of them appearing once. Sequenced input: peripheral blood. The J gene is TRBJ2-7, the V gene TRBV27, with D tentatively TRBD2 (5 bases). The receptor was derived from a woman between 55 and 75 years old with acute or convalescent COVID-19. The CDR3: CASSWSGGNEQYF. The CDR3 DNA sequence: TGTGCCAGCAGTTGGTCAGGAGGTAATGAACAGTACTTC.